Below, 24 T cell receptor beta chains from the same sample are listed, as sequenced in a study of blood T cell repertoires in COVID-19. The repertoire was sequenced with immunoSEQ multiplex PCR; TCRdb's copy has only in-frame clones and lacks some. Here the sample spans under 300,000 clones, about 85% being singletons. Sequenced: PBMCs or T cells enriched from blood (not recorded which). These TCRs come from a woman in her thirties with acute COVID-19.

This chain links TRBV5-1 with TRBJ1-4, with a weak D call TRBD1 (5 bases). Germline loops: CDR1 SGHRS, CDR2 YFSETQ. The V and J ends lost 4 bases and 7 bases respectively, with 20 bases between them. The CDR3 extends over 16 amino acids. This CDR3 reads CASSNHGGDRGEKLFF. CDR3 in DNA: TGCGCCAGCAGCAACCACGGGGGAGACCGTGGTGAAAAACTGTTTTTT.

V and J are TRBV11-2 and TRBJ2-2; D is undetermined. The CDR3 covers 11 residues. The V and J ends lost 5 bases and 6 bases respectively, with 4 bases between them. Per the germline V gene, CDR1 is SGHAT and CDR2 is FQNNGV. This chain's CDR3 is CASSPSGELFF. CDR3 nucleotides: TGTGCCAGCAGCCCTTCCGGGGAGCTGTTTTTT.

V usage is TRBV3-1 (or the pseudogene TRBV3-2) and J usage is TRBJ1-3, with 7 nucleotides matching TRBD1. Germline trimming cut 4 bases from V and 1 base from J; bases unmatched to any gene: 7. This CDR3 has 16 amino acids. Germline-derived CDR1 and CDR2 are LGHDT and YNNKEL (reference sequence). This CDR3 reads CASSPKTGRSGNTIYF. CDR3 nucleotide sequence: TGTGCCAGCAGCCCCAAGACAGGGAGGTCTGGAAACACCATATATTTT.

The chain employs TRBV7-3 and TRBJ2-3, with D possibly matching TRBD1 (5 bases). Germline CDR1 SGHTA, CDR2 FQGTGA. The CDR3 runs 15 residues. The V gene lost 2 bases and the J gene lost 2 bases, with 11 bases spanning the gap. CDR3: CASSLQGYNTDTQYF. Here the CDR3 DNA reads TGTGCCAGCAGCTTACAGGGATATAACACAGATACGCAGTATTTT.

Only a few counts were recorded for this clone. CDR3 bases: TGCGCCAGCAGCCAAGAGGGCAGGGATCGTCCCTTGAACACTGAAGCTTTCTTT. Its translation is CASSQEGRDRPLNTEAFF. The J gene is TRBJ1-1, the V gene TRBV4-1; a weak D match, TRBD1 (5 bases). Germline CDR1 is MGHRA and CDR2 is YSYEKL. Between the trimmed V and J ends, which lost 0 bases and 0 bases, there was a span of 17 bases. The CDR3 loop spans 18 amino acids.

The chain recombines TRBV4-1 with TRBJ2-7; TRBD1 might be the D (5 bases). V was cut by 4 bases and J by 0 bases, with 10 bases left in between. The CDR3 spans 14 residues. The V gene's germline CDR1 is MGHRA and CDR2 YSYEKL. Written as DNA, the CDR3 is TGCGCCAGCAGCCTAACGACAGCCTCCTACGAGCAGTACTTC. Protein: CASSLTTASYEQYF.

The sample holds one count of this clone. The rearrangement joins TRBV28 to TRBJ1-1; perhaps TRBD1 as D (5 bases). V dropped 6 bases and J dropped 1 base, with 12 bases sitting between them. CDR1 is MDHEN, CDR2 SYDVKM, per germline. The CDR3 is 14 amino acids. CDR3 in DNA: TGTGCCAGCAGGGGAGGGACGGCGAACACTGAAGCTTTCTTT. Translating gives CASRGGTANTEAFF.

This chain uses TRBV11-2 with TRBJ2-7; possible D gene TRBD1, 6 bases. There are 16 residues in the CDR3. V gave up 2 bases and J gave up 0 bases, with 14 bases separating them. Germline V gene sequence: CDR1 SGHAT, CDR2 FQNNGV. The CDR3 is CASSLRQGRASYEQYF. The CDR3 DNA follows: TGTGCCAGCAGCTTAAGGCAGGGGAGAGCCTCCTACGAGCAGTACTTC.

The CDR3: CASSRDSSGNTIYF. CDR3 coding DNA: TGCGCCAGCAGCCGTGACAGTTCTGGAAACACCATATATTTT. The V call is TRBV5-1, the J call TRBJ1-3; perhaps TRBD1 as D (5 bases). Germline V lookup: CDR1 SGHRS, CDR2 YFSETQ. This CDR3 comprises 14 residues. Trimming pared 4 bases from V and 1 base from J, leaving 9 bases between.

This clone was recorded a few times. V gene TRBV6-2 or TRBV6-3 combines with J gene TRBJ1-6; 8 nucleotides agree with TRBD1. The CDR3 spans 16 residues. With V trimmed by 5 bases and J by 9 bases, 12 bases remained unmatched. CDR1 and CDR2 (germline): MNHEY, SVGEGT. Written as DNA, the CDR3 is TGTGCCAGCAGTCTACGGACAGGGATGCTGTCTTCACCCCTCCACTTT. It specifies CASSLRTGMLSSPLHF.

The rearrangement joins TRBV28 to TRBJ2-5; D might be TRBD2 (6 bases). V lost 6 bases, J lost 1 base, and 12 bases lay in between. There are 14 residues in the CDR3. Germline CDR1 is MDHEN and CDR2 is SYDVKM. This CDR3 is CASRELLAQETQYF. The CDR3, as DNA: TGTGCCAGCAGGGAGTTACTAGCCCAAGAGACCCAGTACTTC.

This chain joins TRBV2 and TRBJ2-3, with 11 bases matching TRBD2. This CDR3 has 14 residues. Germline V gene sequence: CDR1 SNHLY, CDR2 FYNNEI. Unmatched junction bases numbered 3, after V lost 4 bases and J lost 6 bases. The CDR3 spells CASSGSGRDDTQYF. Here the CDR3 DNA reads TGTGCCAGCAGTGGTAGCGGGAGGGACGATACGCAGTATTTT.

The V gene is TRBV25-1, the J gene TRBJ2-7; TRBD1 agrees at 9 bases. V gave up 4 bases and J gave up 5 bases; unmatched junction bases: 9. In germline, CDR1 is MGHDK, CDR2 SYGVNS. The CDR3 has 15 residues. The CDR3 loop is CASSVAGTGKDEQYF. CDR3 nucleotides: TGTGCCAGCAGTGTAGCCGGGACAGGGAAGGACGAGCAGTACTTC.

The V call is TRBV7-4, the J call TRBJ2-7; TRBD1 matches at 8 bases. This CDR3 spans 14 amino acids. Trimming cost V 5 bases and J 4 bases; bases outside gene matches: 7. The V gene's germline CDR1 is SGHVT and CDR2 SQSDAQ. The CDR3 nucleotides read TGTGCCAGCAGCCCCAGGGGGCTTAAGTACGAGCAGTACTTC. It is translated as CASSPRGLKYEQYF.

CDR3 DNA sequence: TGCGCCAGCAGCCAAGGCCAGGTGAACACTGAAGCTTTCTTT. Protein product: CASSQGQVNTEAFF. The rearrangement joins TRBV4-1 to TRBJ1-1; D unclear. Trimming left V 1 base short and J 0 bases short, with 6 bases between. This CDR3 has 14 amino acids. CDR1 MGHRA and CDR2 YSYEKL come from the germline V gene.

This clone was recorded a few times. J is TRBJ2-7 and V is TRBV20-1; TRBD1 is a possible D gene (5 bases). This CDR3 contains 15 residues. Germline assignment: CDR1 DFQATT and CDR2 SNEGSKA (reference sequence). Trimming removed 3 bases from V and 3 bases from J, with 18 bases in between. The CDR3 DNA sequence: TGCAGTGCTAGTCCATCCCCCGGACACCACTACGAGCAGTACTTC. Translation gives CSASPSPGHHYEQYF.

The table lists this clone with a count of one. The V gene is TRBV5-1, the J gene TRBJ2-3; 8 bases match TRBD2. The J segment lost 4 bases and the V segment lost 1 base, leaving 11 bases of the junction unmatched. The CDR3 runs to 17 residues. CDR1 and CDR2 (germline): SGHRS, YFSETQ. The CDR3 DNA follows: TGCGCCAGCAGCTTGAATTTACGAGCGGGAGAGCCAGATACGCAGTATTTT. Its translation is CASSLNLRAGEPDTQYF.

This clone has more than one count but fewer than ten. The chain employs TRBV19 and TRBJ2-1; TRBD1 agrees at 11 bases. V was pared by 1 base and J by 9 bases, with 5 bases of the junction left unmatched. The germline V gene has CDR1 LNHDA and CDR2 SQIVND (reference sequence). There are 15 residues in the CDR3. The DNA for the CDR3 is TGTGCCAGTAGTATAGGGGGACAGGGGGTTGGTGAGCAGTTCTTC. As protein: CASSIGGQGVGEQFF.

The chain combines TRBV9 with TRBJ1-4; D perhaps matches TRBD1 (6 bases). The CDR3 runs 14 residues. Between the trimmed V and J ends, which lost 2 bases and 5 bases, there was a span of 10 bases. Germline V lookup: CDR1 SGDLS, CDR2 YYNGEE. The CDR3 region has the DNA TGTGCCAGCAGCGTGGGGCAGGGGAATGAAAAACTGTTTTTT. It encodes CASSVGQGNEKLFF.

This clone showed up just once. The rearrangement uses TRBV10-3 and TRBJ2-5, with TRBD2 matching over 7 bases. Per the germline V gene, CDR1 is ENHRY and CDR2 is SYGVKD. V lost 6 bases, J lost 5 bases, and 9 bases stayed unmatched. The CDR3 extends over 14 amino acids. In DNA form, the CDR3 reads TGTGCCATCAGAGCTAGCGGACCGAAGGAGACCCAGTACTTC. Its protein product is CAIRASGPKETQYF.

The rearrangement joins TRBV7-8 to TRBJ1-2; D perhaps matches TRBD1 (6 bases). Looked up from germline, CDR1 is SGHVS and CDR2 is FQNEAQ. The CDR3 consists of 11 residues. The ends were cut back, 11 bases at V and 6 bases at J, with 13 bases in the middle. The CDR3: CAAVTGNGYTF. CDR3 DNA sequence: TGTGCCGCCGTCACAGGGAATGGCTACACCTTC.

The genes are TRBV5-1 and TRBJ1-1; no clear D. Per germline, CDR1 SGHRS and CDR2 YFSETQ. This CDR3 comprises 16 residues. V dropped 2 bases and J dropped 0 bases, with 14 bases sitting between them. CDR3 DNA sequence: TGCGCCAGCAGCTTTAACCCTTCCCCGGTGAACACTGAAGCTTTCTTT. Amino acids: CASSFNPSPVNTEAFF. The whole variable domain, remainder taken from reference TRBV5-1 and TRBJ1-1, is KAGVTQTPRYLIKTRGQQVTLSCSPISGHRSVSWYQQTPGQGLQFLFEYFSETQRNKGNFPGRFSGRQFSNSRSEMNVSTLELGDSALYLCASSFNPSPVNTEAFFGQGTRLTVV.

The V call is TRBV4-3, the J call TRBJ2-5, with 7 bases fitting TRBD1. With V trimmed by 0 bases and J by 1 base, 5 bases remained unmatched. Germline V lookup: CDR1 LGHNA, CDR2 YSLEER. CDR3 length: 16 residues. The CDR3 loop reads CASSQDQGTAQETQYF. The CDR3 DNA sequence: TGCGCCAGCAGCCAAGATCAGGGGACAGCCCAAGAGACCCAGTACTTC.

This clone has just a few counts. This chain links TRBV27 with TRBJ1-4, with TRBD1 as a possible D gene (5 bases). This CDR3 is built from 14 residues. The V and J ends lost 1 base and 8 bases respectively, with 11 bases between them. Germline assignment: CDR1 MNHEY and CDR2 SMNVEV (reference sequence). CDR3 in amino acids: CASSLLGGKEKLFF. The DNA of the CDR3 is TGTGCCAGCAGTTTATTGGGGGGTAAAGAAAAACTGTTTTTT.